Reported below is one T cell receptor beta chain. The data originate from a study of control samples from healthy donors and cancer patients. The method was immunoSEQ multiplex PCR; TCRdb's version includes in-frame clones alone and lacks a portion of them. The sample carries under 450,000 clones, around nine tenths recorded once. This TCR was sampled from a man in his forties with head and neck cancer. Sample: PBMCs.

CDR3 region: CASSLDGLPSHTDTQYF. The CDR3 DNA sequence: TGTGCCAGCAGCTTAGATGGGTTGCCCAGCCACACAGATACGCAGTATTTT. V is TRBV11-2 and J is TRBJ2-3; D ambiguous. The CDR3 runs 17 residues. Trimming left V 0 bases short and J 2 bases short, with 15 bases between. Germline V lookup: CDR1 SGHAT, CDR2 FQNNGV.